This T cell receptor (beta chain) was obtained from a study of T cells in Graves' hyperthyroidism and ophthalmopathy. This clonotype occurred a few times. The CDR3 regions of TCR beta were amplified from RNA transcripts. First-round RT-PCR with HTBI primers amplified the TCR CDR3 region. In TCRdb, the multiplex PCR reads were re-called with MiXCR into one record per CDR3 protein. This sample has about 500,000 distinct CDR3 sequences, with 16% found just once. Germline CDR1 and CDR2: ENHRY and SYGVKD. V lost 0 bases and J 7 bases, leaving 12 bases between the germline ends. The CDR3 contains 14 residues.

Material for sequencing was blood. V usage is TRBV10-3 and J usage is TRBJ2-5; TRBD1 is a possible D gene (5 bases). The sequence derives from a young woman with Graves' hyperthyroidism. The CDR3 nucleotides are TGTGCCATCAGTGAGTCGGGGCGATCTTGGACCCAGTACTTC. Translated, it gives CAISESGRSWTQYF.